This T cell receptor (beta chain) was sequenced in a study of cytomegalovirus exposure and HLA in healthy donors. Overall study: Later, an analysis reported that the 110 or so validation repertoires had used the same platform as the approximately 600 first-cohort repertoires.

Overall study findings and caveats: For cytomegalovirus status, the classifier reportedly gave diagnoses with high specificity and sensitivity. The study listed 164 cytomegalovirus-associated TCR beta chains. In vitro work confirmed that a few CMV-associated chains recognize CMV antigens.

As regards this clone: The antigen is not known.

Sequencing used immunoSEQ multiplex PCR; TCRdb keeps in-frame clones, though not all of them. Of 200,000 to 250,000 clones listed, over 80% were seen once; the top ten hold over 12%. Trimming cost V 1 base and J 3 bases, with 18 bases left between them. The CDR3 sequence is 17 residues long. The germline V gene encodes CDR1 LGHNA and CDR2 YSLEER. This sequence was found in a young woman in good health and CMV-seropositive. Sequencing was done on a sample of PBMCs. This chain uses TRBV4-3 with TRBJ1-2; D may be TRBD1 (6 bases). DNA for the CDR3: TGCGCCAGCAGCCAAGTGGGGGAGGGGGTTAAACACTATGGCTACACCTTC. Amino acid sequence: CASSQVGEGVKHYGYTF.